The 3 T cell receptor beta chains listed next were all sequenced from one sample in a study of a mutant IDH1 vaccine in newly diagnosed glioma. The sample's time point: week 47, end of study. Vaccinated patients received 300 ug of mutant IDH1 20-mer peptide per dose, with topical imiquimod. These receptors are not linked to any known antigen. Sequencing used immunoSEQ multiplex PCR; TCRdb keeps in-frame clones, though not all of them. This sample has about 40,000 clones, with 82% found just once. The sample here was PBMCs, taken from a glioma patient whose treatment included an IDH1 peptide vaccine. The receptors shown here come from a man in his late teens or twenties with glioma. Some clones in this sample may be carry-over from other donors' samples.

The chain couples TRBV5-1 to TRBJ2-7; 8 bases match TRBD1. The V and J ends lost 4 bases and 5 bases, in that order; junction bases with no gene match: 11. The V gene's germline CDR1 is SGHRS and CDR2 YFSETQ. The CDR3 has 15 amino acids. This CDR3 reads CASSTDRGVSDEQYF. CDR3 DNA: TGCGCCAGCAGCACTGACAGGGGTGTATCCGACGAGCAGTACTTC.

The J gene is TRBJ1-2, the V gene TRBV19, with D perhaps TRBD1 (6 bases). Between the trimmed V and J ends, which lost 5 bases and 4 bases, there was a span of 17 bases. Per germline, CDR1 LNHDA and CDR2 SQIVND (reference sequence). CDR3 size: 15 residues. The chain's CDR3 is CASSPSDGQLYGYTF. As DNA, the CDR3 is TGTGCCAGTAGTCCGAGCGACGGACAGCTCTATGGCTACACCTTC.

CDR3 sequence (DNA): TGCAGCGTTGCGGAGGGGAGGGAAGAGACCCAGTACTTC. Its protein product is CSVAEGREETQYF. The genes are TRBV29-1 and TRBJ2-5, with 7 bases that match TRBD2. CDR3 size: 13 residues. V gave up 4 bases and J gave up 3 bases; unmatched junction bases: 5. The germline V gene encodes CDR1 SQVTM and CDR2 ANQGSEA.